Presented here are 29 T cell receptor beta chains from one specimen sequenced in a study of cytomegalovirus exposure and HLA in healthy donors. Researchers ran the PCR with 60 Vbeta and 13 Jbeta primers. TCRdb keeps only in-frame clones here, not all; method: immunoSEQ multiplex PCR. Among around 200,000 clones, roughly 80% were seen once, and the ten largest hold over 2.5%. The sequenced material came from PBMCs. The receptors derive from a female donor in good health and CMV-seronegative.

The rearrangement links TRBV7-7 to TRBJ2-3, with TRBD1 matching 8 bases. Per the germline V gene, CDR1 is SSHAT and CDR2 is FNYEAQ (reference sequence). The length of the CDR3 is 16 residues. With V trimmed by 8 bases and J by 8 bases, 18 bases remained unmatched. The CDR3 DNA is TGTGCCAGCGCCCCCTCGAACCAGGGGGCGTTGGGTACGCAGTATTTT. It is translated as CASAPSNQGALGTQYF.

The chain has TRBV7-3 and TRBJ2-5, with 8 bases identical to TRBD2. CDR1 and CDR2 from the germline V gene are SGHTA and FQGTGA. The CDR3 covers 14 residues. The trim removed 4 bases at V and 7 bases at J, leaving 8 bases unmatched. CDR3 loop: CASSSGTRSSTQYF. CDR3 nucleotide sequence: TGTGCCAGCAGCTCCGGGACTAGGTCATCGACCCAGTACTTC.

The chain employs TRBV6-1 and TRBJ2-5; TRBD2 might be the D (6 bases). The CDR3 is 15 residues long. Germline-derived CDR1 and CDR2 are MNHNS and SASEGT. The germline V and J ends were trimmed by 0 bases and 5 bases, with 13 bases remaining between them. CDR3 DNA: TGTGCCAGCAGTGAAGCTGGGACTCGCAGGGAGACCCAGTACTTC. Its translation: CASSEAGTRRETQYF.

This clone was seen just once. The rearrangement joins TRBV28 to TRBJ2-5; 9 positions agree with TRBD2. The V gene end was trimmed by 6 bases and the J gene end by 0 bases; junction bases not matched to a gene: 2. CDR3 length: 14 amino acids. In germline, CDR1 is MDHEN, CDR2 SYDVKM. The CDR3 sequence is CASSWTSDQETQYF. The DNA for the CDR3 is TGTGCCAGCAGCTGGACTAGCGACCAAGAGACCCAGTACTTC.

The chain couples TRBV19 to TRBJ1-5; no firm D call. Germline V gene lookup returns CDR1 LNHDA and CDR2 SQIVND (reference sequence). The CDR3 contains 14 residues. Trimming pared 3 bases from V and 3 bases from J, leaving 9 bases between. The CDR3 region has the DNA TGTGCCAGTAGTATGATGGCACCCAATCAGCCCCAGCATTTT. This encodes CASSMMAPNQPQHF.

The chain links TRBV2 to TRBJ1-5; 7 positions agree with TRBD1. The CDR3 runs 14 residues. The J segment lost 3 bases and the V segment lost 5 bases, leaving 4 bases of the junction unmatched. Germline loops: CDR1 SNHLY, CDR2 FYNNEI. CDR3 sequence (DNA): TGTGCCAGCAGTCCGGGACAGAACAATCAGCCCCAGCATTTT. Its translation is CASSPGQNNQPQHF.

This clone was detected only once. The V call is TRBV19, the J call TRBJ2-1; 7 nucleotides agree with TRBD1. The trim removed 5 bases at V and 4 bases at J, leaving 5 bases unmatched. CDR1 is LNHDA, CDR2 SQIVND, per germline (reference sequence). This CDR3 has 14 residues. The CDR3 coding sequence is TGTGCCAGTAGTCCCCTACAGGGGTACAATGAGCAGTTCTTC. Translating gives CASSPLQGYNEQFF.

The CDR3 here is CASRPPGGTEAFF. The CDR3 nucleotides are TGTGCCAGCAGACCTCCAGGGGGGACTGAAGCTTTCTTT. V usage is TRBV28 and J usage is TRBJ1-1, with 7 bases matching TRBD1. Losses at the gene ends were 6 bases for V and 5 bases for J; bases not matched to a gene: 6. The germline CDR1 and CDR2 sequences are MDHEN and SYDVKM. The CDR3 extends over 13 amino acids.

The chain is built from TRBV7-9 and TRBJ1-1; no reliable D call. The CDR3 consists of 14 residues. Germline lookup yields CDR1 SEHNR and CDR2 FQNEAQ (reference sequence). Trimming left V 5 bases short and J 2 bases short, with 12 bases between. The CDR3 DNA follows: TGTGCCAGCAGCCGAAGACGGGAAAACACTGAAGCTTTCTTT. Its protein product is CASSRRRENTEAFF. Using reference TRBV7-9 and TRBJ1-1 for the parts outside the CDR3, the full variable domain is DTGVSQNPRHKITKRGQNVTFRCDPISEHNRLYWYRQTLGQGPEFLTYFQNEAQLEKSRLLSDRFSAERPKGSFSTLEIQRTEQGDSAMYLCASSRRRENTEAFFGQGTRLTVV.

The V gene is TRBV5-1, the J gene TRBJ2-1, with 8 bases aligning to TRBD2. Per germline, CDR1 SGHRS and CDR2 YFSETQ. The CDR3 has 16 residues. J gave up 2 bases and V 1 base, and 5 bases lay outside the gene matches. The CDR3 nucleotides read TGCGCCAGCAGCTTGTTGGCGGGAGGCACCTACAATGAGCAGTTCTTC. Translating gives CASSLLAGGTYNEQFF.

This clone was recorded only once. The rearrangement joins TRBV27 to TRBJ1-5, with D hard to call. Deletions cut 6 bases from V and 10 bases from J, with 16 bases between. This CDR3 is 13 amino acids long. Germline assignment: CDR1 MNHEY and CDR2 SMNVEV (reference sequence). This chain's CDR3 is CASSLSPNSPQHF. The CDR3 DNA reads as TGTGCCAGCAGCTTAAGCCCAAACTCACCCCAGCATTTT.

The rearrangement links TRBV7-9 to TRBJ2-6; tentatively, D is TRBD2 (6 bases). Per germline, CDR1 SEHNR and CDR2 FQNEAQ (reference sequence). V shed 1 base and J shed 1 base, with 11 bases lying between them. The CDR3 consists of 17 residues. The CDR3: CASSLGWGESGANVLTF. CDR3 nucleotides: TGTGCCAGCAGCTTAGGGTGGGGGGAGTCTGGGGCCAACGTCCTGACTTTC.

The CDR3 nucleotides are TGTGCCAGCAGTTTTCTAGTGGGAGGGACAGGGCAGTTCTTC. Amino acid sequence: CASSFLVGGTGQFF. The chain uses TRBV28 and TRBJ2-1; weak D call: TRBD1 (8 bases). Trimming removed 3 bases from V and 12 bases from J, with 18 bases in between. The CDR3 totals 14 residues. Germline CDR1 MDHEN, CDR2 SYDVKM.

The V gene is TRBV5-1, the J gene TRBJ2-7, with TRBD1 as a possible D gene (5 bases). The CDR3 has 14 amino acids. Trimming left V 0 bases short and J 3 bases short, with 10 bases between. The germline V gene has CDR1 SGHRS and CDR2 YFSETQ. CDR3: CASSLASRDYEQYF. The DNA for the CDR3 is TGCGCCAGCAGCTTGGCCAGCAGGGACTACGAGCAGTACTTC.

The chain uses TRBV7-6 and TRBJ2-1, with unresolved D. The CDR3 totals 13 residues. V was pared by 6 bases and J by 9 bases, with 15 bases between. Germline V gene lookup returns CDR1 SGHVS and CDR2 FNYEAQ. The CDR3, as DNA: TGTGCCAGCAGTCCCAGCGCCGGTAGTGAGCAGTTCTTC. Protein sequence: CASSPSAGSEQFF.

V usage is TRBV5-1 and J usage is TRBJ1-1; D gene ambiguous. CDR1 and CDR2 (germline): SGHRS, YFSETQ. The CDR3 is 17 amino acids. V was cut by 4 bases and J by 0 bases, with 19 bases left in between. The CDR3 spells CASSKGGGYLMNTEAFF. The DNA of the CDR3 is TGCGCCAGCAGCAAAGGAGGCGGTTACCTTATGAACACTGAAGCTTTCTTT. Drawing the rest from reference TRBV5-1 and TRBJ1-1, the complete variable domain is KAGVTQTPRYLIKTRGQQVTLSCSPISGHRSVSWYQQTPGQGLQFLFEYFSETQRNKGNFPGRFSGRQFSNSRSEMNVSTLELGDSALYLCASSKGGGYLMNTEAFFGQGTRLTVV.

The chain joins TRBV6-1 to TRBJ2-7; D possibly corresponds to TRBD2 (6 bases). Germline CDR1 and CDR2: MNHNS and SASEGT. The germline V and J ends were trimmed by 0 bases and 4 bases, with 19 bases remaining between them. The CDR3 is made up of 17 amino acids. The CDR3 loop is CASSEALPGRGSYEQYF. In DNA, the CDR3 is TGTGCCAGCAGTGAAGCGCTACCGGGACGGGGGAGTTACGAGCAGTACTTC.

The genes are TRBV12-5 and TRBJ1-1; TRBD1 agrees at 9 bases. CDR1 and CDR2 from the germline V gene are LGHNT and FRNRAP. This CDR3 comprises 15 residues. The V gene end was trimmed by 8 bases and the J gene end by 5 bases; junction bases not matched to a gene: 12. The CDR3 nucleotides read TGTGCTAGTACGAAGGGGACAGGGCGGGGAACTGAAGCTTTCTTT. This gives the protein CASTKGTGRGTEAFF.

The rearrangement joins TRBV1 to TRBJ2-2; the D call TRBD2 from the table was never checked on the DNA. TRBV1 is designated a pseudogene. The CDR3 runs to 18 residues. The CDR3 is CTSSQGVERGPWSGELFF. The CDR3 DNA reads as TGCACCAGCAGCCAAGGGGTGGAGCGGGGGCCCTGGAGCGGGGAGCTGTTTTTT.

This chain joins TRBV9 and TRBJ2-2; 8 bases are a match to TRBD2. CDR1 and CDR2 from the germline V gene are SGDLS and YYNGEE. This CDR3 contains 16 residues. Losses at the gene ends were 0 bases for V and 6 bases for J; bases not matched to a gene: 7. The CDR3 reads CASSVAGGAFAGELFF. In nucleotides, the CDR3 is TGTGCCAGCAGCGTAGCGGGGGGGGCCTTTGCCGGGGAGCTGTTTTTT.

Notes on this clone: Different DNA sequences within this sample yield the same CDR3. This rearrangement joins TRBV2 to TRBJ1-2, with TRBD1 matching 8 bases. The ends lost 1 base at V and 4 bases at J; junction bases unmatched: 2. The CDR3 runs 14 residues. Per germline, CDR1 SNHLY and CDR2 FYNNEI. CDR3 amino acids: CASSEGQGPYGYTF. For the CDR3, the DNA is TGTGCCAGCAGTGAAGGACAGGGGCCCTATGGCTACACCTTC.

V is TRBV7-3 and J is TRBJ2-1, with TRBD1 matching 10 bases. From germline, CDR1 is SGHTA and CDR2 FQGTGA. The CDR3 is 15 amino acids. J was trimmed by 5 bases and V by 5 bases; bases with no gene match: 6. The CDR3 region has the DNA TGTGCCAGCAGCCCCCGGGACAGGGGTAACAATGAGCAGTTCTTC. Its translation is CASSPRDRGNNEQFF.

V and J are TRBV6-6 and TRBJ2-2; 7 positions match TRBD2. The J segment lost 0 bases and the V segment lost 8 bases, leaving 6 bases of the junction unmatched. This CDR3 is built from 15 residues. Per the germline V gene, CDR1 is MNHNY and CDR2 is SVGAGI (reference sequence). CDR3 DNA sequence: TGTGCCAGCGCACCGGGACTACCGAACACCGGGGAGCTGTTTTTT. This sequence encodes CASAPGLPNTGELFF.

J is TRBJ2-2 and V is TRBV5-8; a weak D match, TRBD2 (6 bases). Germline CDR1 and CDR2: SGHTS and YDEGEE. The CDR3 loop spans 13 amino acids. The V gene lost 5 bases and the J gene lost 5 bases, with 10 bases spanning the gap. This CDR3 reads CASRLRGTGELFF. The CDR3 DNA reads TGTGCCAGCAGATTACGGGGGACCGGGGAGCTGTTTTTT.

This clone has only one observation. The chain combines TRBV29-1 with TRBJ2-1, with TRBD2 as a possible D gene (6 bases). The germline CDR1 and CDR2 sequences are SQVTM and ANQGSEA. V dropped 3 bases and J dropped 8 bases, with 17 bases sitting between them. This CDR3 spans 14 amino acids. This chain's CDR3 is CSVDKAGGGDEQFF. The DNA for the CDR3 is TGCAGCGTTGATAAGGCGGGCGGCGGGGATGAGCAGTTCTTC.

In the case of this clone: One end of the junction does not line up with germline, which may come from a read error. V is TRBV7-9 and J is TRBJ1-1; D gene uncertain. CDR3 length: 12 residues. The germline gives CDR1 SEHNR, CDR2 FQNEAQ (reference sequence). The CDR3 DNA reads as TGTTCCAGCAGCTTACAGAACACTGAAGCTTTCTTT. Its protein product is CSSSLQNTEAFF.

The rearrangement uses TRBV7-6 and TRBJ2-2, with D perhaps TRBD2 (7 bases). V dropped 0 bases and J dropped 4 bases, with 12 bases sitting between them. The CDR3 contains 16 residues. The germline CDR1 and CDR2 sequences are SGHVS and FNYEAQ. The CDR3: CASSLAGGQGTGELFF. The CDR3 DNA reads TGTGCCAGCAGCTTAGCGGGGGGGCAGGGCACCGGGGAGCTGTTTTTT.

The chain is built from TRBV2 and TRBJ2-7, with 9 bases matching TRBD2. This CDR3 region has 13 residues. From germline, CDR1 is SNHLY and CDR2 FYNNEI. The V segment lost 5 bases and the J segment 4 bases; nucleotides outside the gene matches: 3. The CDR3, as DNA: TGTGCCAGCAGTAAGGGACTAGCATACGAGCAGTACTTC. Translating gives CASSKGLAYEQYF.

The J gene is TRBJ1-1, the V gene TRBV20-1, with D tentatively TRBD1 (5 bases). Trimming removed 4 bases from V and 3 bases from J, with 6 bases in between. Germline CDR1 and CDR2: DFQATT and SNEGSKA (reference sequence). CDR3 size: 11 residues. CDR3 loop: CSAIGDTEAFF. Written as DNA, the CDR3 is TGCAGTGCTATAGGGGACACTGAAGCTTTCTTT.